Included here is one T cell receptor (beta chain) sequence, with context. TCRdb's table, derived via immunoSEQ multiplex PCR, lists solely in-frame clones and lacks some. The sample has 65,000 to 90,000 clones; about nine tenths are singletons. CDR3 length: 12 residues. The germline CDR1 and CDR2 sequences are SGHDT and YYEEEE. V was clipped by 0 bases and J by 7 bases, with 8 bases between them. The data belong to a study of OX40 agonist ivuxolimab in advanced cancers. This receptor was identified in an adult with an advanced solid tumor such as melanoma, head and neck, liver or kidney cancer. Specimen: CD4+ or CD8+ T cells sorted from blood, collected in a trial of the OX40 agonist ivuxolimab. The chain is built from TRBV5-6 and TRBJ2-7; no clear D gene. Here the CDR3 reads CASSLVRREQYF. In DNA, the CDR3 is TGTGCCAGCAGCTTGGTCCGAAGGGAGCAGTACTTC.